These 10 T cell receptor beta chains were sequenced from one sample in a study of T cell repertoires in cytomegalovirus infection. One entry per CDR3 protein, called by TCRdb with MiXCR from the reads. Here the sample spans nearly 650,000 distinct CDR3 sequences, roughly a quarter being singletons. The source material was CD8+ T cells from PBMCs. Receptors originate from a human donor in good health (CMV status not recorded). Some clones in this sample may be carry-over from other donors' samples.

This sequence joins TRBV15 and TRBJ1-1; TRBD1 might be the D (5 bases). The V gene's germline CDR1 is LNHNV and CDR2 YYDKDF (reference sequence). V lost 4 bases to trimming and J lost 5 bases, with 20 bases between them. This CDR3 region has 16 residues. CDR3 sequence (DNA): TGTGCCACCAGCACCACCGGGACGAGTCGATGGACTGAAGCTTTCTTT. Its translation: CATSTTGTSRWTEAFF.

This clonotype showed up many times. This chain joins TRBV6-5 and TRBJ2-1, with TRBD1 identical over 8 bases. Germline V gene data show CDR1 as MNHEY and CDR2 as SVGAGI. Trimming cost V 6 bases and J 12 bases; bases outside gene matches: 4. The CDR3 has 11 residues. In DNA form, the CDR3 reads TGTGCCAGCAGAGCCGGGACAGGGCAGTTCTTC. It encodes CASRAGTGQFF.

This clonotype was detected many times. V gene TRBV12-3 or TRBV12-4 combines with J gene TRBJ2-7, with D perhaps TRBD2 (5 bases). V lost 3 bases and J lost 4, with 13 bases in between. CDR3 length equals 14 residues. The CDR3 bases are TGTGCCAGCAGTTTGAGGAAATCGGGGTACGAGCAGTACTTC. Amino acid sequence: CASSLRKSGYEQYF.

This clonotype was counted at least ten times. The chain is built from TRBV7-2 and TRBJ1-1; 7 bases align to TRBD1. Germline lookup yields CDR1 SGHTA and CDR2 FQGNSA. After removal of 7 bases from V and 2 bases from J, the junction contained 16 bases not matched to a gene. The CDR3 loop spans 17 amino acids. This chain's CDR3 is CASTSALTGAPNTEAFF. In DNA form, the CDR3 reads TGTGCCAGCACCTCTGCCTTAACAGGGGCTCCTAACACTGAAGCTTTCTTT.

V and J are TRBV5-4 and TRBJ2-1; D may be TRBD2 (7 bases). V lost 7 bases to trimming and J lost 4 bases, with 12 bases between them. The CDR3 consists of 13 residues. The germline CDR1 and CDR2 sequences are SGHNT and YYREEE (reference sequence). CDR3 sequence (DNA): TGTGCCAGCGGAGGGGGGGCGTACAATGAGCAGTTCTTC. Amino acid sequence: CASGGGAYNEQFF.

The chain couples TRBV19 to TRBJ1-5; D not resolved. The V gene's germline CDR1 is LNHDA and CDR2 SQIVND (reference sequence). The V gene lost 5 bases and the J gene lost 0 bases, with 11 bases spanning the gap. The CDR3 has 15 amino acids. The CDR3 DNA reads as TGTGCCAGTAGTGTTGAAGTTTATAGCAATCAGCCCCAGCATTTT. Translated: CASSVEVYSNQPQHF.

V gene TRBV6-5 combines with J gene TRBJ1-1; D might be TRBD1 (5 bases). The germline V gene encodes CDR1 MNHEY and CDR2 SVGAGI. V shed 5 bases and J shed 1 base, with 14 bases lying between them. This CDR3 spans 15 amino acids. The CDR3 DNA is TGTGCCAGCAGTACTCGACAGAATAAGAACACTGAAGCTTTCTTT. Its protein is CASSTRQNKNTEAFF.

CDR3 protein: CASSTQGWGNQPQHF. The CDR3, as DNA: TGTGCCAGCAGTACCCAGGGGTGGGGGAATCAGCCCCAGCATTTT. The chain combines TRBV27 with TRBJ1-5; D possibly corresponds to TRBD1 (6 bases). Trimming stripped 5 bases from V and 4 bases from J, with 15 bases between. The germline gives CDR1 MNHEY, CDR2 SMNVEV (reference sequence). The CDR3 runs to 15 residues.

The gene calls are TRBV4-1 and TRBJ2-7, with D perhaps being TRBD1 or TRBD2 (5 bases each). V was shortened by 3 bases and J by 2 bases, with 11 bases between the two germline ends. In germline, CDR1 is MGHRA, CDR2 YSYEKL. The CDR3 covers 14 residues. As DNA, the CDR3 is TGCGCCAGCAGCCACCTGGGGGTACCCTACGAGCAGTACTTC. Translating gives CASSHLGVPYEQYF.

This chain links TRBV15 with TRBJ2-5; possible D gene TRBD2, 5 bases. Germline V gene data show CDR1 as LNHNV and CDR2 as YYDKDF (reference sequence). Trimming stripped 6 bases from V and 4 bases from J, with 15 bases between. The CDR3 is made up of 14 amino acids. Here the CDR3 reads CATSRGEARETQYF. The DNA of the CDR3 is TGTGCCACCAGTCGGGGAGAAGCGCGAGAGACCCAGTACTTC.